The clone carrying this T cell receptor (beta chain) was counted a few times. No antigen is known for it. These data are taken from a study of PD-1 blockade in classical Hodgkin lymphoma. Study-level background: On a schedule of every 2 weeks, patients received nivolumab 3 mg/kg intravenously. General study results and limits: Unlike CD8+ TCR diversity, which did not rise significantly by C4D1, CD4+ TCR diversity did. Reports indicated that newly diagnosed patients had lower baseline TCR diversity than healthy donors did. Complete responders entered with baseline diversity on par with newly diagnosed patients, the results showed.

The time point here: cycle 4 day 1 (C4D1), after more than five weeks of nivolumab. Every patient relapsed after autologous stem cell transplantation, and brentuximab vedotin exposure varied. Profiling relied on immunoSEQ multiplex PCR, and the TCRdb table lists in-frame clones only, not all of them. The sample has tens of thousands of clones; around 69% are singletons. CDR1 is SGHTA and CDR2 is FQGNSA in the germline V gene. J was trimmed by 9 bases and V by 6 bases; bases with no gene match: 7. The CDR3 spans 13 residues. The sequences come from peripheral blood mononuclear cells (PBMCs), collected before the fourth cycle of nivolumab. The clonotype comes from a human donor with classical Hodgkin lymphoma. This chain joins TRBV7-2 and TRBJ2-1; 8 bases are shared with TRBD1. CDR3 protein: CASRMTGATEQFF. CDR3 nucleotide sequence: TGTGCCAGCAGAATGACAGGGGCGACTGAGCAGTTCTTC.